This TCR beta chain came from a study of control samples from healthy donors and cancer patients (dated by TCRdb to between 2020 and 2021). V is clipped by 5 bases and J by 0 bases, and the sequence between their germline boundaries is 5 bases long. From the germline V gene, CDR1 is SGHNT and CDR2 is YENEEA. Including the terminal cysteine and phenylalanine, the CDR3 comprises 13 residues. Solely the CDR3 DNA is kept, with 39 bases framed from the first base. The method was the immunoSEQ multiplex PCR assay. Imported from immuneACCESS, the table was reduced by TCRdb to in-frame sequences with V and J called. These copies leave out some clones; in studies compared against another copy, an unresolved V gene accounts for under half, and the cause of the remainder is not known. The sample includes about 100,000 clones, with around four fifths observed a single time. Around 20% of the sample goes to the ten largest clones.

This clone was detected once. The antigen it recognizes is unknown. No quality values exist for individual bases; no much larger clone is one base distant. Recombination joined TRBV11-3 with TRBJ1-3; the D segment cannot be called with confidence. This sequence was found in a man aged 25 to 40 in good health. Sequencing was carried out using blood. The sequenced DNA is TGTGCCAGCAGCATCGGCTCTGGAAACACCATATATTTT. This is translated as CASSIGSGNTIYF.